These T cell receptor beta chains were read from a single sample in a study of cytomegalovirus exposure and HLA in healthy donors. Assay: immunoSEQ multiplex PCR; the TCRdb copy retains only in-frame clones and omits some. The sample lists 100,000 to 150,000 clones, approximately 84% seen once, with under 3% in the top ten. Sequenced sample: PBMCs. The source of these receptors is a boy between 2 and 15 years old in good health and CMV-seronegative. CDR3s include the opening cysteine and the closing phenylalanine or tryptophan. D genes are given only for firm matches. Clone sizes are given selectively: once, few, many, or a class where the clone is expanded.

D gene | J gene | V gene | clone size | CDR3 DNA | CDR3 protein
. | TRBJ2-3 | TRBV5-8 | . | TGTGCCAGCAGCTTGGGGCCGTCTACGCAGTATTTT | CASSLGPSTQYF
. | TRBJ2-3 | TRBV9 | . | TGTGCCAGCAGCGTAGAGGTAGGACTGGATACGCAGTATTTT | CASSVEVGLDTQYF
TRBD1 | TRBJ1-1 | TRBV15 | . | TGTGCCACCAGCGGGAACAGGGGGCCTGTCACTGAAGCTTTCTTT | CATSGNRGPVTEAFF
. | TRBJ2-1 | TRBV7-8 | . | TGTGCCAGCAGCTTAGAGACAGGTCCTTTCAATGAGCAGTTCTTC | CASSLETGPFNEQFF
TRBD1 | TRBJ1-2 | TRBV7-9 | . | TGTTCCAGCAGCTTTTTGGAGGGGGCGCGTCGCTATGGCTACACCTTC | CSSSFLEGARRYGYTF
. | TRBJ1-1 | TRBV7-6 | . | TGTGCCAGCAGCTTAGCGGACAAAGGGGGCACTGAAGCTTTCTTT | CASSLADKGGTEAFF
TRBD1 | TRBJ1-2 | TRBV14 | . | TGTGCCAGCAGCCACCCCTCCGCAGGGGGCTATGGCTACACCTTC | CASSHPSAGGYGYTF
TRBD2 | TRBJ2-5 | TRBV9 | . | TGTGCCAGCAGCGTTAGCGGGAGTGGGGAGACCCAGTACTTC | CASSVSGSGETQYF
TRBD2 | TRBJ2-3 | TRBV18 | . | TGTGCCAGCTCACCTAGCGGGAGTCCAGATACGCAGTATTTT | CASSPSGSPDTQYF
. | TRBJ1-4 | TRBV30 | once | TGTGCCTGGAGCTCCCCGCCAGGAGGGAATGAAAAACTGTTTTTT | CAWSSPPGGNEKLFF
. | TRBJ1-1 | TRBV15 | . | TGTGCCACCAGCAGAGATAAGGGGATGAACACTGAAGCTTTCTTT | CATSRDKGMNTEAFF
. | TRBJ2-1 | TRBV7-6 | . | TGTGCCAGCAACGATCTTCAGGGCAGAAACTACAATGAGCAGTTCTTC | CASNDLQGRNYNEQFF
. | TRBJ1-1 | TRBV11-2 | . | TGTGCCAGCAGCTTTCGTTCGGGGATGGAAGCTTTCTTT | CASSFRSGMEAFF
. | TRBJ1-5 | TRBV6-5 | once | TGTGCCAGCAGTTATAAGGGCGGGAATCAGCCCCAGCATTTT | CASSYKGGNQPQHF
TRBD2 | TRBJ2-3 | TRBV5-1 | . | TGCGCCAGCAGCTTGGTACTAGCGGGAGCATGGGATACGCAGTATTTT | CASSLVLAGAWDTQYF
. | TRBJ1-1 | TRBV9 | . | TGTGCCAGCAGCCCCCAGGGTGAGAACACTGAAGCTTTCTTT | CASSPQGENTEAFF
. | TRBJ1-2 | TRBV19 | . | TGTGCCAGTAGTACGTGGACAATTGAGTACTATGGCTACACCTTC | CASSTWTIEYYGYTF
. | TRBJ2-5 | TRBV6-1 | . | TGTGCCAGCAGGAACGACAACAGCCTAAGGGAGACCCAGTACTTC | CASRNDNSLRETQYF
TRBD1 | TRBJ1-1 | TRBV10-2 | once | TGCGCCAGCAATGAGTCCGGGACAGGGGACCTTGAAGCTTTCTTT | CASNESGTGDLEAFF
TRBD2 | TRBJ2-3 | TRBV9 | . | TGTGCCAGCAGCGTGGCGGGGGGAAGCACAGATACGCAGTATTTT | CASSVAGGSTDTQYF
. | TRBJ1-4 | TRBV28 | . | TGTGCCAGCAGTTTATCTTATCTTTGGAGGAAAAGGAATGAAAAACTGTTTTTT | CASSLSYLWRKRNEKLFF
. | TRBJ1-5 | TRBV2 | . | TGTGCCAGCAACGGGTATAGCAATCAGCCCCAGCATTTT | CASNGYSNQPQHF
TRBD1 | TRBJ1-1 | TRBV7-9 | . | TGTGCCAGCAGCAGGGGACAGGTCATGAACACTGAAGCTTTCTTT | CASSRGQVMNTEAFF
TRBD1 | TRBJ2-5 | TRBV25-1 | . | TGTGCCAGTCAACAGGGGGCGCCGAGAGAGACCCAGTACTTC | CASQQGAPRETQYF
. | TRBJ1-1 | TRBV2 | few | TGTGCCAGCAGTGAAGCTCCAGCGATGAACACTGAAGCTTTCTTT | CASSEAPAMNTEAFF
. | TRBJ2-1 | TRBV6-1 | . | TGTGCCAGCAGTGAAGAGGCAGGGGCTAGGGGTGAGCAGTTCTTC | CASSEEAGARGEQFF
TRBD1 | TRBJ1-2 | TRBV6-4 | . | TGTGCCAGCAGTGACGTCCCGGGACAGGGGGCCACTAACTATGGCTACACCTTC | CASSDVPGQGATNYGYTF
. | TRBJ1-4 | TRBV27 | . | TGTGCCAGCAGGATTTTACATGGACATAATGAAAAACTGTTTTTT | CASRILHGHNEKLFF
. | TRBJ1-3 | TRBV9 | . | TGTGCCAGCAGCGTGCCGGGCTCTGGAAACACCATATATTTT | CASSVPGSGNTIYF
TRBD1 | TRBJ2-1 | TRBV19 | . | TGTGCCAGTAGTATGGGGACAGGTATGGAGTACAATGAGCAGTTCTTC | CASSMGTGMEYNEQFF
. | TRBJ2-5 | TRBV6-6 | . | TGTGCCAGCAGTTACTCCGGTGAGACCCAGTACTTC | CASSYSGETQYF
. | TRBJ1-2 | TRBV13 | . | TGTGCCAGCAGCTTACTCCCGGGGGTGGGCTATGGCTACACCTTC | CASSLLPGVGYGYTF
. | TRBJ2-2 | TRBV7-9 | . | TGTGCCAGCAGCTCCGGGAAAGTAGAGGAAACCGGGGAGCTGTTTTTT | CASSSGKVEETGELFF
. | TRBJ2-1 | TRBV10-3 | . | TGTGCCATCAGTGTCAGGAATGAGCAGTTCTTC | CAISVRNEQFF
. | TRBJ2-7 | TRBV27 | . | TGTGCCAGCAGTTTATCCACCCACCCACCGACAGGTCGCGAGCAGTACTTC | CASSLSTHPPTGREQYF
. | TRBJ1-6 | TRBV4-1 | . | TGCGCCAGCAGCCCCTTCGGAGGGCTGGTAGATTCACCCCTCCACTTT | CASSPFGGLVDSPLHF
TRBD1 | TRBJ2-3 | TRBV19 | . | TGTGCCAGTAGGGACAGGGGGGCAGATACGCAGTATTTT | CASRDRGADTQYF
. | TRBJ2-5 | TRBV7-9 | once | TGTGCCAGCAGCCCTCGGACAGTGGAGCAGTACTTC | CASSPRTVEQYF
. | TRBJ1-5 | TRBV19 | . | TGTGCCAGTAGTATAGATCCGCTAGAATTAAATCAGCCCCAGCATTTT | CASSIDPLELNQPQHF
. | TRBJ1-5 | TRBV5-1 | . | TGCGCCAGCAGCCCGGGAGTGACCCAATATCAGCCCCAGCATTTT | CASSPGVTQYQPQHF
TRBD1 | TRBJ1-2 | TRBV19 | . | TGTGCCAGTAGGGAAGGGACAGGGGCTAACTATGGCTACACCTTC | CASREGTGANYGYTF
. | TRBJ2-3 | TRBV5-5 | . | TGTGCCAGCAGCTTGGCCTCAGATACGCAGTATTTT | CASSLASDTQYF
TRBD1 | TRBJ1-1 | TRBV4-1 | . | TGCGCCAGCAGCCCAGGGGGTTATAGAACTGAAGCTTTCTTT | CASSPGGYRTEAFF
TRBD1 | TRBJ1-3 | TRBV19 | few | TGTGCCAGTAGTCTCTTTTGGACAGGGGAATTCGACCGCTCTGGAAACACCATATATTTT | CASSLFWTGEFDRSGNTIYF
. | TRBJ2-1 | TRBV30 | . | TGTGCCTGGAGTGTACGGGTTAATGAGCAGTTCTTC | CAWSVRVNEQFF
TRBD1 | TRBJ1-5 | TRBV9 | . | TGTGCCAGCAGCACCGGGACAGGGGGCGGACAGCCCCAGCATTTT | CASSTGTGGGQPQHF
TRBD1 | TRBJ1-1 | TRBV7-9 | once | TGTGCCAGCAGCTTACCCACAGCTAGTTTGACAGGGGAGAACACTGAAGCTTTCTTT | CASSLPTASLTGENTEAFF
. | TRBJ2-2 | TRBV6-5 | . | TGTGCCAGCAGTCCCACGGGGTCCGGGGAGCTGTTTTTT | CASSPTGSGELFF
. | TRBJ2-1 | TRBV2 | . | TGTGCCAGCAGTGGAGGACTTAACAATGAGCAGTTCTTC | CASSGGLNNEQFF
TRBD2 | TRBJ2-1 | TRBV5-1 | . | TGCGCCTCCGAGCGGGATGATTCCTACAATGAGCAGTTCTTC | CASERDDSYNEQFF
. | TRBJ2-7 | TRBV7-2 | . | TGTGCCAGCAGCTACACGGACGGGGGGCTGGGGGAGCAGTACTTC | CASSYTDGGLGEQYF
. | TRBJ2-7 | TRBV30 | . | TGTGCCTGGAGAGGCGGGCCCAGGGGGGCCTACGAGCAGTACTTC | CAWRGGPRGAYEQYF